The 30 T cell receptor beta chains below were found in one sample sequenced in a study of blood T cell repertoires in COVID-19. This table comes from immunoSEQ multiplex PCR, and its TCRdb copy is limited to in-frame clones, with some not included. The table includes roughly 170,000 clones, 70% to 85% detected once. Sample: peripheral blood. These receptors all stem from a man in his 60s who had recovered from COVID-19.

The chain combines TRBV6-5 with TRBJ1-2; D perhaps matches TRBD1 (5 bases). CDR3 length: 15 residues. The ends were cut back, 6 bases at V and 9 bases at J, with 23 bases in the middle. Looked up from germline, CDR1 is MNHEY and CDR2 is SVGAGI. In nucleotides, the CDR3 is TGTGCCAGCAGGCTTAGGGGACTTTTTCATACCCGCTACACCTTC. Protein sequence: CASRLRGLFHTRYTF.

V and J are TRBV24-1 and TRBJ2-2, with 11 bases matching TRBD2. The junction had 10 bases not matched to a gene; V was cut back by 4 bases and J by 4 bases. This CDR3 contains 18 residues. Germline V CDR1 and CDR2: KGHDR, SFDVKD. CDR3 DNA sequence: TGTGCCACCAGTGACGCCGCTAGCGGGGGGCGAGGCACCGGGGAGCTGTTTTTT. Translation: CATSDAASGGRGTGELFF.

The rearrangement links TRBV18 to TRBJ2-5, with 9 bases lining up with TRBD1. J lost 0 bases, V lost 6 bases, and 8 bases had no gene match. CDR3 length: 16 amino acids. The V gene's germline CDR1 is KGHSH and CDR2 LQKENI. The CDR3 nucleotides are TGTGCCAGCTCCCAGAACAGGGGGCTGTACCAAGAGACCCAGTACTTC. This gives the protein CASSQNRGLYQETQYF.

The rearrangement uses TRBV5-5 and TRBJ1-6, with D unclear. Germline lookup yields CDR1 SGHKS and CDR2 YYEKEE (reference sequence). V shed 4 bases and J shed 7 bases, with 6 bases lying between them. CDR3 size: 12 residues. The CDR3 region is CASSPLNSPLHF. The CDR3 bases are TGTGCCAGCAGCCCCCTGAATTCACCCCTCCACTTT.

This clone was counted between two and nine times. The chain joins TRBV5-4 to TRBJ2-2; D gene ambiguous. The CDR3 spans 14 residues. Germline-derived CDR1 and CDR2 are SGHNT and YYREEE (reference sequence). V was trimmed by 4 bases and J by 5 bases, leaving 12 bases between them. The DNA for the CDR3 is TGTGCCAGCAGCACCCCGGGTCTAACCGGGGAGCTGTTTTTT. This gives the protein CASSTPGLTGELFF.

This clone was observed a single time. V gene TRBV6-5 combines with J gene TRBJ1-1; no clear D. The germline V gene encodes CDR1 MNHEY and CDR2 SVGAGI. V gave up 6 bases and J gave up 4 bases, with 15 bases separating them. There are 14 residues in the CDR3. CDR3 sequence: CASSPRASGTEAFF. As DNA, the CDR3 is TGTGCCAGCAGCCCGAGGGCGAGTGGCACTGAAGCTTTCTTT.

J is TRBJ2-1 and V is TRBV30; 11 nucleotides agree with TRBD2. Trimming at V came to 0 bases and at J to 4 bases, leaving 8 bases not matched to a gene. The CDR3 loop spans 17 amino acids. CDR1 and CDR2 from the germline V gene are GTSNPN and SVGIG (reference sequence). DNA of the CDR3: TGTGCCTGGAGTGTACTGGTTAGCGGGGGGGGTTACAATGAGCAGTTCTTC. This encodes CAWSVLVSGGGYNEQFF.

The chain links TRBV6-5 to TRBJ1-1, with D possibly being TRBD1 (5 bases). The germline V gene has CDR1 MNHEY and CDR2 SVGAGI. Trimming cost V 6 bases and J 1 base, with 12 bases left between them. The CDR3 runs 14 residues. The CDR3 reads CASSYNTGNTEAFF. DNA of the CDR3: TGTGCCAGCAGCTATAATACAGGGAACACTGAAGCTTTCTTT.

The gene calls are TRBV2 and TRBJ1-2; TRBD1 might be the D (6 bases). Germline values: CDR1 SNHLY, CDR2 FYNNEI. V shed 6 bases and J shed 5 bases, with 22 bases lying between them. This CDR3 region has 16 residues. DNA of the CDR3: TGTGCCAGCAGGAGAGGGGGGGCCTCAAGATTATATGGCTACACCTTC. Its protein is CASRRGGASRLYGYTF.

The chain recombines TRBV5-1 with TRBJ1-2, with TRBD1 identical over 9 bases. Per the germline V gene, CDR1 is SGHRS and CDR2 is YFSETQ. The CDR3 extends over 14 amino acids. The V and J ends lost 2 bases and 7 bases, in that order; junction bases with no gene match: 6. The CDR3 reads CASSLPGQGFGYTF. The CDR3 DNA reads as TGCGCCAGCAGCTTACCAGGACAGGGGTTTGGCTACACCTTC.

This sequence joins TRBV19 and TRBJ1-1; possible D gene TRBD1, 6 bases. The germline CDR1 and CDR2 sequences are LNHDA and SQIVND (reference sequence). This CDR3 is built from 16 residues. Trimming pared 7 bases from V and 10 bases from J, leaving 28 bases between. This CDR3 reads CASTNIGGGRVRRAFF. Here the CDR3 DNA reads TGTGCCAGTACCAATATAGGCGGGGGGCGCGTAAGACGAGCTTTCTTT.

In its sample, this clone was seen a few times. The V call is TRBV4-2, the J call TRBJ1-2; 8 bases fit TRBD1. In germline, CDR1 is LGHNA, CDR2 YNFKEQ. The CDR3 runs to 15 residues. With V trimmed by 2 bases and J by 2 bases, 4 bases remained unmatched. CDR3 sequence reads: CASSQSGTGNYGYTF. CDR3 in DNA: TGTGCCAGCAGCCAATCCGGGACAGGAAACTATGGCTACACCTTC.

This clone was seen only a few times. The V call is TRBV11-2, the J call TRBJ2-7, with TRBD1 identical over 8 bases. The CDR3 covers 14 residues. V shed 5 bases, J shed 5 bases, and the junction held 8 bases outside the gene matches. CDR1 is SGHAT and CDR2 is FQNNGV in the germline V gene. The CDR3 DNA reads TGTGCCAGCAGCCGGGGACAGGTAATCGACGAGCAGTACTTC. This encodes CASSRGQVIDEQYF.

The chain has TRBV7-2 and TRBJ2-1; the match to TRBD1 covers 9 bases. The germline V gene encodes CDR1 SGHTA and CDR2 FQGNSA. The CDR3 contains 18 residues. Unmatched junction bases numbered 15, after V lost 5 bases and J lost 4 bases. CDR3 residues: CASSSPPSGQGIYNEQFF. In DNA, the CDR3 is TGTGCCAGCAGCAGCCCACCCAGCGGACAGGGGATTTACAATGAGCAGTTCTTC.

This sequence joins TRBV5-1 and TRBJ2-2; 14 bases are shared with TRBD2. Germline loops: CDR1 SGHRS, CDR2 YFSETQ. The CDR3 length is 17 residues. Trimming cost V 3 bases and J 6 bases; bases outside gene matches: 7. The CDR3 DNA sequence: TGCGCCAGCAGCTCCGGACTAGCGGGGGGCCAGGCCGGGGAGCTGTTTTTT. It is translated as CASSSGLAGGQAGELFF.

The CDR3 DNA reads as TGTGCCAGCATTCCGGGACTACCAAACACCGGGGAGCTGTTTTTT. Translated, it gives CASIPGLPNTGELFF. This rearrangement joins TRBV7-9 to TRBJ2-2; 7 bases are a match to TRBD2. This CDR3 spans 15 amino acids. The germline V gene has CDR1 SEHNR and CDR2 FQNEAQ (reference sequence). V dropped 7 bases and J dropped 2; count of bases not matched to a gene: 7. Combining the CDR3 with reference TRBV7-9 and TRBJ2-2 gives the whole variable domain DTGVSQNPRHKITKRGQNVTFRCDPISEHNRLYWYRQTLGQGPEFLTYFQNEAQLEKSRLLSDRFSAERPKGSFSTLEIQRTEQGDSAMYLCASIPGLPNTGELFFGEGSRLTVL.

The CDR3 DNA is TGTGCCAGCAGCCCCTATGCGGGAGGCTACACCTTC. Protein sequence: CASSPYAGGYTF. The chain carries TRBV5-6 and TRBJ1-2; D gene ambiguous. The germline V and J ends were trimmed by 4 bases and 8 bases, with 12 bases remaining between them. Per the germline V gene, CDR1 is SGHDT and CDR2 is YYEEEE. This CDR3 region has 12 residues.

The rearrangement uses TRBV10-3 and TRBJ1-4; 7 bases map to TRBD1. Germline trimming cut 10 bases from V and 8 bases from J; bases unmatched to any gene: 7. The V gene's germline CDR1 is ENHRY and CDR2 SYGVKD. The CDR3 sequence is 12 residues long. This CDR3 reads CATQGTDEKLFF. DNA of the CDR3: TGTGCCACTCAGGGGACAGACGAAAAACTGTTTTTT.

The chain recombines TRBV5-6 with TRBJ2-5; D remains unclear. The V and J ends lost 4 bases and 2 bases respectively, with 12 bases between them. CDR1 and CDR2 from the germline V gene are SGHDT and YYEEEE. The CDR3 has 14 residues. The CDR3 nucleotides are TGTGCCAGCAGCCCTGACACCACGCAAGAGACCCAGTACTTC. Encoded protein: CASSPDTTQETQYF.

The V call is TRBV23-1, the J call TRBJ2-2, with TRBD1 identical over 9 bases. TRBV23-1 is an ORF, and what it does is uncertain. This CDR3 is 14 amino acids long. The V gene end was trimmed by 7 bases and the J gene end by 5 bases; junction bases not matched to a gene: 5. The CDR3 region is CASIGQGWTGELFF. CDR3 nucleotide sequence: TGCGCCAGCATAGGACAGGGGTGGACCGGGGAGCTGTTTTTT.

V usage is TRBV5-1 and J usage is TRBJ1-2; TRBD1 agrees at 11 bases. CDR1 is SGHRS, CDR2 YFSETQ, per germline. The CDR3 totals 15 residues. V dropped 4 bases and J dropped 7; count of bases not matched to a gene: 9. CDR3 sequence reads: CASSPQGQGATGYTF. CDR3 nucleotides: TGCGCCAGCAGCCCACAAGGACAGGGGGCGACTGGCTACACCTTC.

The V and J genes are TRBV6-5 and TRBJ1-3, with 12 bases identical to TRBD1. The CDR3 has 14 residues. Germline V gene lookup returns CDR1 MNHEY and CDR2 SVGAGI. The ends lost 6 bases at V and 6 bases at J; junction bases unmatched: 3. In DNA form, the CDR3 reads TGTGCCAGCAGAACGGGACAGGGGGCAAACACCATATATTTT. This codes for CASRTGQGANTIYF.

The J gene is TRBJ2-2, the V gene TRBV2, with TRBD2 identical over 14 bases. CDR1 is SNHLY and CDR2 is FYNNEI in the germline V gene. The CDR3 length is 15 residues. V trimming: 8 bases; J trimming: 7 bases; junction bases outside the gene matches: 6. CDR3 amino acids: CASRGTSGGYGELFF. The CDR3 region has the DNA TGTGCCAGCCGAGGGACTAGCGGGGGTTACGGGGAGCTGTTTTTT.

This sequence joins TRBV2 and TRBJ1-5; 10 nucleotides line up with TRBD1. Germline V CDR1 and CDR2: SNHLY, FYNNEI. CDR3 length: 14 residues. Trimming removed 8 bases from V and 5 bases from J; junction bases left unmatched: 6. CDR3 DNA sequence: TGTGCCAGCTCCGGGACAGGGGTCGATCAGCCCCAGCATTTT. Translated: CASSGTGVDQPQHF.

As concerns this clone: Compared with germline, one end of the junction differs, possibly owing to a read error. V gene TRBV7-7 combines with J gene TRBJ2-7, with D perhaps TRBD2 (5 bases). The CDR3 runs to 17 residues. Germline V gene sequence: CDR1 SSHAT, CDR2 FNYEAQ (reference sequence). CDR3 loop: CASSLSVGLAAPGEQYF. The CDR3 bases are TGTGCTAGCAGCCTGTCCGTCGGGCTAGCAGCCCCCGGCGAGCAGTACTTC.

The CDR3 bases are TGTGCCAGCAGCCATACAAGCGGGGCCTACAATGAGCAGTTCTTC. Translated, it gives CASSHTSGAYNEQFF. V usage is TRBV7-9 and J usage is TRBJ2-1, with 7 bases matching TRBD2. This CDR3 spans 15 amino acids. Germline V lookup: CDR1 SEHNR, CDR2 FQNEAQ (reference sequence). V shed 5 bases and J 2 bases; nucleotides not matched to a gene: 6.

This rearrangement joins TRBV24-1 to TRBJ1-5; possible D gene TRBD1, 6 bases. This CDR3 region has 14 residues. Germline V CDR1 and CDR2: KGHDR, SFDVKD. The V gene lost 3 bases and the J gene lost 7 bases, with 12 bases spanning the gap. CDR3 sequence: CATSDRQQGQPQHF. The CDR3 nucleotides are TGTGCCACCAGTGATCGCCAACAGGGCCAGCCCCAGCATTTT.

This clone has a handful of counts. This chain joins TRBV5-8 and TRBJ2-7; possible D gene TRBD1, 5 bases. This CDR3 contains 15 residues. V was pared by 5 bases and J by 2 bases, with 17 bases between. CDR1 SGHTS and CDR2 YDEGEE come from the germline V gene. CDR3 protein: CASRRRSGSAYEQYF. CDR3 bases: TGTGCCAGCAGGCGTCGGTCAGGGTCAGCCTACGAGCAGTACTTC.

The rearrangement uses TRBV6-1 and TRBJ2-7, with 7 bases matching TRBD1. The length of the CDR3 is 15 residues. The germline V gene encodes CDR1 MNHNS and CDR2 SASEGT. V gave up 3 bases and J gave up 0 bases; unmatched junction bases: 5. CDR3 nucleotides: TGTGCCAGCAGTGATCCGGGACAGAGCTCCTACGAGCAGTACTTC. Its translation is CASSDPGQSSYEQYF.

V is TRBV12-5 and J is TRBJ1-2, with D unclear. Germline V gene sequence: CDR1 LGHNT, CDR2 FRNRAP. This CDR3 has 13 residues. The germline V and J ends were trimmed by 4 bases and 7 bases, with 13 bases remaining between them. CDR3 loop: CASGSGILGGYTF. CDR3 DNA: TGTGCTAGTGGTTCGGGGATTCTCGGTGGCTACACCTTC.